This paragraph reports one T cell receptor (beta chain). The antigen is undetermined. This sample stems from a study of T-cell memory formation after mild COVID-19. Broader study findings: Pre-infection memory held some responding clones, suggesting pre-existing cross-reactive T cells responded. Mainly in CM and EM were contracting CD4+ clones; CD8+ were in EMRA. A second wave expanding day 15 to 37 was CD4+-biased; contracting clones were balanced.

Constant-segment primers served in 5'RACE that generated TCR alpha and TCR beta cDNA libraries bearing sample barcodes and UMIs. TCRdb recomputed calls from the 5' RACE reads with MiXCR, one row per CDR3 protein. The top ten hold roughly 8.2% of the sample, which has over 500,000 distinct CDR3 sequences, around 16% seen once. Sequencing was done on a sample of PBMCs or a T cell subset sorted from them (not recorded which). This receptor was taken from an adult woman who had mild COVID-19 (a few samples of this study predate the infection). Cell type and time point are not known.

This chain's CDR3 is CASRAKPYSSNEQFF. The DNA of the CDR3 is TGTGCCAGCAGAGCAAAGCCTTACAGCAGCAATGAGCAGTTCTTC. This chain links TRBV12-3 or TRBV12-4 with TRBJ2-1; no firm D call. This CDR3 has 15 residues. Trimming removed 6 bases from V and 6 bases from J, with 18 bases in between.